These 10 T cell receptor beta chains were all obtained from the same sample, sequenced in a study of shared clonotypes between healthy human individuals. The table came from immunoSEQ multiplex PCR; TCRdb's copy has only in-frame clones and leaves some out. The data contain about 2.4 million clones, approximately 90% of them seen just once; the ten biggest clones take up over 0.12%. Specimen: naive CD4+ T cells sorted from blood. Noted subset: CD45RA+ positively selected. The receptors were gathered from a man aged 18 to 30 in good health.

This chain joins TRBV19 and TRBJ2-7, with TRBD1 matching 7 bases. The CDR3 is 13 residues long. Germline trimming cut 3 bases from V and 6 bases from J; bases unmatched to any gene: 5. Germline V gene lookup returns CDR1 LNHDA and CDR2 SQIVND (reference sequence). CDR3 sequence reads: CASSITGASEQYF. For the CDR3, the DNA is TGTGCCAGTAGTATTACAGGGGCTAGCGAGCAGTACTTC.

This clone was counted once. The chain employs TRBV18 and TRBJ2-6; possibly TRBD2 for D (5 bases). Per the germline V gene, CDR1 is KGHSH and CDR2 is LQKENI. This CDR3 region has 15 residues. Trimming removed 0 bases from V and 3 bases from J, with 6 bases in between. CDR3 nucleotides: TGTGCCAGCTCACCACCCGGAGGTGGGGCCAACGTCCTGACTTTC. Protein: CASSPPGGGANVLTF. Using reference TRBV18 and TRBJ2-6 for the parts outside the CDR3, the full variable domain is NAGVMQNPRHLVRRRGQEARLRCSPMKGHSHVYWYRQLPEEGLKFMVYLQKENIIDESGMPKERFSAEFPKEGPSILRIQQVVRGDSAAYFCASSPPGGGANVLTFGAGSRLTVL.

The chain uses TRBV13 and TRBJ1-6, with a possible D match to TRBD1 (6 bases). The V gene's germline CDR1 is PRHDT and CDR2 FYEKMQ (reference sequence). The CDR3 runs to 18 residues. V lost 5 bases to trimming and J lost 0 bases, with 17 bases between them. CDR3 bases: TGTGCCAGCAGCCCCCGTGGGGGGGCTTCCTCCTATAATTCACCCCTCCACTTT. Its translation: CASSPRGGASSYNSPLHF.

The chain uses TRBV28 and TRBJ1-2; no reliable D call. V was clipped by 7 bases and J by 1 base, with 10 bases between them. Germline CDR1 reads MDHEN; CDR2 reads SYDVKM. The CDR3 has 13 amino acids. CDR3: CASIEAFNYGYTF. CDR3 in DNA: TGTGCCAGCATAGAGGCCTTTAACTATGGCTACACCTTC.

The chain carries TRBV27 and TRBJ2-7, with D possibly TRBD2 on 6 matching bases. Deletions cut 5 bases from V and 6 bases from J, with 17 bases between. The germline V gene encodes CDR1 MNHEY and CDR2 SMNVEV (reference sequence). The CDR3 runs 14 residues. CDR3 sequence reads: CASSPRLVVAEQYF. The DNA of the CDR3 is TGTGCCAGCAGTCCCCGACTAGTAGTAGCCGAGCAGTACTTC.

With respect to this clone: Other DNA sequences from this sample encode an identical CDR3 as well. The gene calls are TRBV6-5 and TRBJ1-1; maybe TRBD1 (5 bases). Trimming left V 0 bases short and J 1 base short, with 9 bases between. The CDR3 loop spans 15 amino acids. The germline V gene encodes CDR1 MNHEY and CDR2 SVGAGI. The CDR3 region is CASSYSTGANTEAFF. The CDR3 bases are TGTGCCAGCAGTTACTCGACCGGGGCGAACACTGAAGCTTTCTTT.

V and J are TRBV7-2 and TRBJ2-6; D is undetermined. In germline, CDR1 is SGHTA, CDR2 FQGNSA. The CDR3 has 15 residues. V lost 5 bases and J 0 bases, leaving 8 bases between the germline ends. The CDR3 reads CASSGRPSGANVLTF. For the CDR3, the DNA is TGTGCCAGCAGCGGACGGCCCTCTGGGGCCAACGTCCTGACTTTC.

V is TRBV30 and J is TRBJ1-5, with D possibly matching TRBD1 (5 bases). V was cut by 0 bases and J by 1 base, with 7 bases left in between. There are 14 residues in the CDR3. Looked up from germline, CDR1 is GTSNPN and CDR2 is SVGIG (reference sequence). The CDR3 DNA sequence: TGTGCCTGGAGTGTGGACATAAGCAATCAGCCCCAGCATTTT. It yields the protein CAWSVDISNQPQHF.

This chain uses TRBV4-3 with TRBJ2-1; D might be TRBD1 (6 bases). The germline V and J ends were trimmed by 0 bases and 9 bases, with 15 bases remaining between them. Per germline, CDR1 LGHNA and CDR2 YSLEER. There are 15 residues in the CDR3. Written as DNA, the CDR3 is TGCGCCAGCAGCCAAGAGGAGTATATAGGGGGTGAGCAGTTCTTC. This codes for CASSQEEYIGGEQFF.

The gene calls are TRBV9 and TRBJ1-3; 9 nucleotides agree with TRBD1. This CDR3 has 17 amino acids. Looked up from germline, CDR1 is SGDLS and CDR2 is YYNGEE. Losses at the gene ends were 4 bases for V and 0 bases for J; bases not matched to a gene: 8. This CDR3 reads CASSPRGTGSSGNTIYF. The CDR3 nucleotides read TGTGCCAGCAGCCCACGAGGGACAGGGAGCTCTGGAAACACCATATATTTT. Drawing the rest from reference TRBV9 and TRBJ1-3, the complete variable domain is DSGVTQTPKHLITATGQRVTLRCSPRSGDLSVYWYQQSLDQGLQFLIQYYNGEERAKGNILERFSAQQFPDLHSELNLSSLELGDSALYFCASSPRGTGSSGNTIYFGEGSWLTVV.